This TCR beta chain was sequenced for a study of T cell changes during pregnancy in multiple sclerosis. Generated by immunoSEQ multiplex PCR, the TCRdb table keeps only in-frame clones and is missing some. The repertoire has around 36,000 clones, roughly 90% of them found once; the top ten carry roughly 13%. The CDR3 spans 14 residues. Germline V lookup: CDR1 SQVTM, CDR2 ANQGSEA. The junction had 13 bases not matched to a gene; V was cut back by 7 bases and J by 5 bases. The specimen comprised CD8+ T cells from peripheral blood mononuclear cells, sampled in the first trimester of pregnancy. The rearrangement links TRBV29-1 to TRBJ2-7; TRBD1 agrees at 8 bases. This clonotype originated in a female donor with multiple sclerosis, enrolled in a pregnancy study. The CDR3 region is CSARGTGQEDEQYF. The CDR3 DNA follows: TGCAGCGCCCGGGGAACGGGACAGGAGGACGAGCAGTACTTC.